This T cell receptor (beta chain) was recorded in a study of blood T cell repertoires in COVID-19. Study-level background: The United States, Italy and Spain provided the acute and convalescent COVID-19 samples. Sample material is recorded as cDNA or gDNA derived from T cells, B-cell-depleted T cells, or PBMCs.

Original processing notes: Estimation of nucleated cell counts was performed using reference gene primer amplification. Profiling relied on immunoSEQ multiplex PCR, and the TCRdb table lists in-frame clones only, not all of them. V and J calls and clone size are given by that table; D and trimming were obtained from the DNA. The sample carries about 120,000 clones, roughly four fifths recorded once. V shed 5 bases, J shed 2 bases, and the junction held 12 bases outside the gene matches. This CDR3 contains 17 residues. The germline V gene encodes CDR1 SEHNR and CDR2 FQNEAQ (reference sequence). This clone has just one count.

The V gene is TRBV7-9, the J gene TRBJ1-2; 9 positions match TRBD1. The receptor was isolated from a human donor in a cohort sampled during active COVID-19. The material sequenced was peripheral blood. CDR3 nucleotides: TGTGCCAGCAGCCTAGTAGCGGGGGGGACAGGGAACTATGGCTACACCTTC. The encoded protein is CASSLVAGGTGNYGYTF.